Described below is a single T cell receptor (beta chain) sequence and its context. The antigen remains undetermined. These data originate in a study of a mutant IDH1 vaccine in newly diagnosed glioma. Whole-study context: Vaccination followed radiotherapy alone by 4-6 weeks, or accompanied temozolomide cycles. Treated individuals were around 60% male and 37.5% female, averaging roughly 38 years of age. Most patients had radiochemotherapy with temozolomide before enrollment; others had one alone. Whole-study results and caveats: Pseudoprogression seemed unrelated to changes in top peripheral T cell clonotypes.

Trimming removed 3 bases from V and 5 bases from J; junction bases left unmatched: 2. Germline CDR1 and CDR2: MRHNA and SNTAGT. The CDR3 totals 14 residues. Generated by immunoSEQ multiplex PCR, the TCRdb table keeps only in-frame clones and is missing some. The sample shows about 32,000 clones, 70% to 85% of them seen only once. Time point indicated: week 35, safety follow-up. The vaccine gave 300 ug of a 20-mer mutant IDH1 peptide subcutaneously per dose. The source material was PBMCs, sampled from a glioma patient whose treatment included an IDH1 peptide vaccine. The sequence was collected from a man aged 25 to 40 with glioma. The chain has TRBV6-4 and TRBJ2-2; 8 nucleotides line up with TRBD1. The CDR3 region is CASSEDRGTGELFF. CDR3 in DNA: TGTGCCAGCAGTGAAGACAGGGGAACCGGGGAGCTGTTTTTT.